This TCR beta chain was captured by sequencing in a study of Graves' ophthalmopathy and Graves' hyperthyroidism. Findings of the study overall: Most thyroid-expanded clonotypes exceeding 0.001 frequency were also found in blood.

The TCR beta CDR3 regions underwent amplification from RNA transcripts. An initial RT-PCR round employing HTBI primers preceded a second-round multiplex PCR. TCRdb fed the multiplex PCR reads into MiXCR, producing one record per CDR3 protein. Altogether about 740,000 distinct CDR3 sequences are present, 35% to 50% being singletons, with the ten largest covering roughly 46%. A duration under 3 months, NOSPECS ≥4, CAS ≥3 and moderate-to-severe activity characterized the donors with ophthalmopathy. A volume of approximately 10 ml of fresh peripheral blood supplied the PBMCs. Comments on this clonotype: Antigen specificity is unknown.

The CDR3 has 16 amino acids. The ends were cut back, 3 bases at V and 2 bases at J, with 17 bases in the middle. Germline assignment: CDR1 SEHNR and CDR2 FQNEAQ (reference sequence). This TCR came from an adult man with Graves' ophthalmopathy. This sequence joins TRBV7-9 and TRBJ2-7, with D maybe TRBD2 (6 bases). What was sequenced was peripheral blood. CDR3 nucleotide sequence: TGTGCCAGCAGCTTGGGACGGGGGAAGGGAACCTACGAGCAGTACTTC. Encoded protein: CASSLGRGKGTYEQYF.